The present TCR beta chain was sequenced within a study of cytomegalovirus exposure and HLA in healthy donors. Study-wide context: There were 300 to 400 genotyped donors. Of these, about 86% fell in the genetic ancestry cluster associated with self-reported Caucasian donors. General study findings and limits: The authors enumerated 150 to 200 TCR beta chains as linked to cytomegalovirus. Sequencing depth roughly uniform across donors was assumed in presence/absence analyses.

As for this clone: Antigen unknown.

The PCR employed 60 Vbeta primers together with 13 Jbeta primers. Only in-frame clones appear in the TCRdb table, and some are missing; sequencing was by immunoSEQ multiplex PCR. Counted here are under 130,000 clones, 70% occurring once; the ten biggest clones make up roughly a tenth. Donors in the study were healthy people who gave bone marrow. Trimming cost V 0 bases and J 2 bases; bases outside gene matches: 4. Germline values: CDR1 GTSNPN, CDR2 SVGIG (reference sequence). This CDR3 region has 15 residues. The chain uses TRBV30 and TRBJ2-3; 8 positions agree with TRBD2. The sequence derives from a man in his forties in good health and CMV-seropositive. Sequencing used PBMCs. The DNA of the CDR3 is TGTGCCTGGAGTGTGAGTAGCGGGGTCACAGATACGCAGTATTTT. It yields the protein CAWSVSSGVTDTQYF.